This T cell receptor beta chain was profiled in a study of cytomegalovirus exposure and HLA in healthy donors (dated by TCRdb to the late 2010s). About the full investigation: In an earlier analysis of some 610 of the donors, 250 to 300 Gb of sequence data and approximately 120 million unique TCR beta sequences from some 170 million T cells were reported. Approximately 300 gigabases of sequencing data and around 80 million unique TCR sequences made up an early release that covered 500 to 650 HLA-typed donors. Of the roughly 400 genotyped donors, roughly 80% were placed in the genetic ancestry cluster associated with self-reported Caucasian donors. The study was designed to test whether signatures of past pathogen exposure could be identified by cataloging public T cell receptors. The T cell repertoires of around 670 subjects were profiled by immunosequencing and related to cytomegalovirus serostatus. In addition to the first cohort of roughly 670 subjects, a separate validation cohort of approximately 130 different subjects was used. The study combined high-throughput TCR immunosequencing, statistical association of individual TCRs with disease status, and machine learning to predict cytomegalovirus infection status. A later analysis re-analyzed previously published TCR beta repertoires from hundreds of donors and added high-resolution HLA genotyping to study TCR occurrence patterns. Rather than using new phenotypic data, the later analysis identified candidate immune exposures from TCR beta sequences and from how often those sequences occurred across donors. An earlier analysis of approximately 640 of the donors applied high-throughput TCR beta sequencing to assess whether each TCR beta V gene segment acted as functional or pseudogenic. Donor age, sex, ethnicity and CMV serostatus were compiled alongside the repertoire data. A later genetic analysis took genome-wide SNP genotypes for about 55% of the 666 donors and used that subset as a discovery cohort. Every repertoire in the discovery cohort had been generated on one and the same sequencing platform. Both class I and class II loci were covered by HLA typing, at four-digit resolution. The number of typed donors differed by locus: 629-630 for A, B, C, DRB1 and DQB1; 500 to 550 for DQA1; fewer than 610 for DPA1; and roughly 490 for DPB1. Several DR-DQ haplotypes were handled as single units for association and clustering because linkage in the cohort was strong. Across approximately 400 genotyped donors of the cohort, an average of approximately 240,000 unique TCR beta nucleotide sequences per donor were sequenced, and roughly a sixth of those sequences were non-productive. What the authors observed across the whole study: Compared with equally common non-associated chains, HLA-associated TCR beta chains in a later analysis were more clonally expanded and had lower generation probabilities. The classifier was reported to diagnose cytomegalovirus status with high specificity and sensitivity in both the original cohort and the validation cohort. A cluster of highly shared sequence variants was judged likely to represent a technical artifact of the sequencing pipeline. In a later analysis, TCR association rates were found to vary across HLA loci, with the most associated TCRs seen for DRB1 alleles and the fewest for HLA-C alleles. When HLA alleles, especially DR and DQ, strongly co-occurred, TCR associations were difficult to assign to individual alleles. An earlier analysis of approximately 590 of the donors showed that most TCR beta V segments appeared in productive rearrangements either about 87% or about 30% of the time, which broadly matched IMGT annotations. Most TCR sequences were seen in very few donors, while some public TCRs were found in many individuals. The presence/absence analyses assumed that sequencing depth was roughly uniform across donors, and that assumption may not be true. In a later analysis, most CMV-associated TCR beta chains were found to appear HLA-restricted, with HLA associations seemingly driven largely by CMV exposure. Because counts were too low, seventeen rarely observed V segments, including chromosome 9 orphons, were left out of the earlier analysis of a few hundred of the donors. This cohort had only TCR beta chains sequenced, and the lack of alpha or paired-chain data limited which features could be detected. Several of the top co-occurrence clusters appeared to be linked to parvovirus B19, influenza, CMV and Epstein-Barr virus, according to a later analysis. Correlated functional status among segregating V segments might be attributable to linkage disequilibrium, but an unknown experimental factor could not be ruled out. Specific HLA alleles were associated with more than 15,000 TCR beta sequences at a false discovery rate of 0.05 in a later analysis. A total of 150 or so TCR beta chains were listed by the study as associated with cytomegalovirus. V-gene and J-gene trimming of TCR beta chains was associated with a missense DCLRE1C variant in a later genetic analysis, and the association was replicated in an independent cohort. According to the authors, the approach could potentially be generalized to other disease states and immunological phenotypes. In a later genetic analysis, fewer N-insertions in productive TCRs were reported among donors in an Asian-associated ancestry cluster than the approximately 630-donor mean. The only immune exposure information available for the cohort was CMV serostatus. HLA typing was unavailable for some donors at each locus, so association tests used only the typed subset. A few of the identified cytomegalovirus-associated TCR beta chains were confirmed in vitro to be specific for cytomegalovirus antigens. A further reported finding was that TCR beta sequences accurately predicted the HLA-A and HLA-B alleles for most subjects in the first cohort. Some IMGT-functional V segments, including TRBV6-2 and TRBV6-3, could not be told apart with the 87-base-pair reads, so those segments were excluded.

Library creation used the immunoSEQ multiplex PCR assay. For the multiplex PCR, a mixture combining 60 forward primers for TCR Vbeta segments and 13 reverse primers for TCR Jbeta segments was used. The CDR3 region of rearranged TCR beta genes was amplified from genomic DNA with a multiplex PCR assay. Amplified TCR beta libraries were sequenced as 87-base-pair reads on the Illumina HiSeq System. For the original study's pipeline: A later analysis counted approximately 74 million unique TCR beta chains across the 650 to 800 repertoires, and some 11 million of these chains were shared by at least two donors. Raw reads were error-corrected and collapsed into unique sequences with a nearest-neighbor algorithm that merged closely related sequences to remove PCR and sequencing errors. CDR3 sequences were aligned to IMGT reference sequences to assign V, D and J gene segments. For a sequence to be retained, a match of at least six nucleotides was required to both a V gene segment and a J gene segment. A rearrangement was called productive if the CDR3 had no stop codons and remained in frame with V and J, and every other rearrangement was called non-productive. Following IMGT convention, CDR3 was defined as the stretch from the second conserved V-encoded cysteine up to the conserved J-encoded phenylalanine. The earlier analysis of some 600 of the donors excluded sequences that lacked an unambiguous match to a single V gene segment. An earlier analysis of fewer than 650 of the donors classified V segments as functional when productive rearrangements were above 56.7% and as segregating when the standard deviation between donors was above 5%. A statistical classification framework was built for diagnosing cytomegalovirus status from the catalog of TCR beta chain sequences. V and J gene assignment, in a later analysis, came from comparing TCR nucleotide sequences with IMGT/GENE-DB human TR gene sequences. In a later analysis, CDR3 sequences and most-parsimonious VDJ recombination scenarios were assigned using the TCRdist pipeline. A later analysis defined each TCR beta chain by its CDR3 amino acid sequence plus V-gene family, and excluded reads lacking a unique V-gene family. In a later analysis, several hundred highly shared, low-generation-probability nucleotide sequences were removed to address suspected cross-contamination and a sequencing artifact. In a later analysis, a clonal expansion index for each public chain was calculated from normalized within-repertoire ranks of inferred template counts. Generation probabilities in a later analysis came from a VDJ recombination model fitted to out-of-frame rearrangements, and those results were checked against IGoR. In a later analysis, hypergeometric tests were used to score TCR-TCR, TCR-HLA and TCR-CMV co-occurrence, with a repertoire-size bias correction applied to TCR pairs. In a later analysis, false discovery rates were estimated by permuting HLA or CMV assignments 20 times. In a later analysis, co-occurring TCRs were grouped with DBSCAN, and TCRdist sequence similarity was added when clustering was performed within HLA-allele-positive subsets. Repertoires with fewer than 30,000 or more than 120,000 public chains, plus five repertoires with anomalous nucleotide sharing, were excluded from co-occurrence clustering. TCRdb's version of the immuneACCESS table is confined to in-frame rearrangements and falls short of the full clone set. An unresolved V gene accounts for under half of the shortfall where checked; the remainder is of unknown origin. V, J and clone size reflect that table, while D and trimming were determined from the DNA. This sample gives some 130,000 clones in total; about 71% of them show up just once. Jointly, the top ten make up about 3% of the sample.

Worth noting for this clone: It lacks a known antigen. Per-base qualities were not stored, and no clone one base away is much larger.

In total, over 600 healthy bone marrow donors made up the cohort. At the time of sampling, every cohort member was nominally healthy, though immune exposures that went unrecorded were likely present. The donor tested CMV seropositive, placing the donor among the 289 seropositive members of the cohort. Every donor gave a peripheral blood sample, and the peripheral blood mononuclear cells from that sample were used for TCR beta sequencing. Genomic DNA was extracted from the blood cell samples with the Qiagen DNeasy Blood Extraction Kit. From its cysteine to its phenylalanine, the CDR3 spans 15 amino acids. The sequence is cut down to CDR3 DNA, 45 bases in frame from base 1. From the germline V gene, CDR1 is SGHRS and CDR2 is YFSETQ. V loses 0 bases at its end and J loses 4 bases; junction bases beyond the gene matches: 3.

The chain is made from TRBV5-1 and TRBJ1-4, and 7 junction bases match TRBD1. The receptor was isolated from a woman aged 55-70 years in good health and CMV-seropositive. The material sequenced was PBMCs. The CDR3 in this case is CASSLGGQINEKLFF. The DNA sequence is TGCGCCAGCAGCTTGGGGGGACAGATTAATGAAAAACTGTTTTTT.